This T cell receptor (beta chain) was recovered during a study of PD-1 blockade in classical Hodgkin lymphoma. Germline CDR1 is SEHNR and CDR2 is FQNEAQ (reference sequence). V was shortened by 3 bases and J by 3 bases, with 5 bases between the two germline ends. This CDR3 contains 12 residues. Exposure to brentuximab vedotin varied, and each patient had relapsed following autologous stem cell transplantation. With regard to this clone: Its antigen is not known.

The data were produced by immunoSEQ multiplex PCR, yet TCRdb's version contains in-frame clones alone and is incomplete. Counted here are 19,000 or so clones, around 75% occurring once; the ten biggest clones make up 3.5% to 5%. Study results and limitations: Patients with a complete response exhibited baseline diversity comparable to newly diagnosed patients.

The source is a human donor with classical Hodgkin lymphoma. The J gene is TRBJ1-1, the V gene TRBV7-9; D is ambiguous. The specimen was peripheral blood mononuclear cells (PBMCs), collected at baseline. The DNA of the CDR3 is TGTGCCAGCAGCTTCGCGGACACTGAAGCTTTCTTT. The encoded protein is CASSFADTEAFF.